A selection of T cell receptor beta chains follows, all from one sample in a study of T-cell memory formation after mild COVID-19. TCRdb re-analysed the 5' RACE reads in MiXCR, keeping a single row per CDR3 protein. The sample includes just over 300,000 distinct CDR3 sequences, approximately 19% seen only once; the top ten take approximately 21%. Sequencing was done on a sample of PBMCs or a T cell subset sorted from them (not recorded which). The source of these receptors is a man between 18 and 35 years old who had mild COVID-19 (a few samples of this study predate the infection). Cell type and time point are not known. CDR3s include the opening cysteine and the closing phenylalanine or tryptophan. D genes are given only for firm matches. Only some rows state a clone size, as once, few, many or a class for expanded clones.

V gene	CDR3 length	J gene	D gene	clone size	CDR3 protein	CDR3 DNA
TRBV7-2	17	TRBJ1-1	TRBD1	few	CASSFGTGITITPEAFF	TGTGCCAGCAGCTTCGGGACAGGGATTACCATAACCCCAGAAGCTTTCTTT
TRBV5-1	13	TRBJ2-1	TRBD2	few	CASSRRGGTEQFF	TGCGCCAGCAGCAGGCGGGGGGGCACCGAGCAGTTCTTC
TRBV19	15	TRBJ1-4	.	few	CASSIPGATNEKLFF	TGTGCCAGTAGTATCCCGGGGGCAACTAATGAAAAACTGTTTTTT
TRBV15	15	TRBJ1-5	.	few	CATSRDRGGGQPQHF	TGTGCCACCAGCAGAGATCGTGGGGGAGGTCAGCCCCAGCATTTT
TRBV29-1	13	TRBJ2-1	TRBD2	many	CSVGGGVHVEQFF	TGCAGCGTCGGGGGGGGGGTACACGTTGAGCAGTTCTTC
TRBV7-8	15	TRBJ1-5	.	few	CASSSGGRINQPQHF	TGTGCCAGCAGCTCAGGCGGGCGGATCAATCAGCCCCAGCATTTT
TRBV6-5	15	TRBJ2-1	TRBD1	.	CASSFGQGPYNEQFF	TGTGCCAGCAGTTTCGGACAGGGGCCCTACAATGAGCAGTTCTTC
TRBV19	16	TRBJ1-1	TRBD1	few	CASSTRLGQAQTEAFF	TGTGCCAGTAGTACTCGGTTGGGACAGGCACAAACTGAAGCTTTCTTT
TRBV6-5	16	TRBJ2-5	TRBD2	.	CASSCWTSGGKETQYF	TGTGCCAGCAGTTGCTGGACTAGCGGGGGAAAAGAGACCCAGTACTTC
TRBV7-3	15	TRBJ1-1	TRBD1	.	CASSLKRGQAAEAFF	TGTGCCAGCAGCTTAAAAAGGGGGCAGGCGGCTGAAGCTTTCTTT
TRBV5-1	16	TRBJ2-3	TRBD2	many	CASSPSTSGGTDTQYF	TGCGCCAGCAGCCCCTCAACTAGCGGGGGCACAGATACGCAGTATTTT